A single sample gave rise to the 4 T cell receptor beta chains below, sequenced in a study of OX40 agonist ivuxolimab in advanced cancers. The protocol was immunoSEQ multiplex PCR, while the TCRdb copy is restricted to in-frame clones and leaves out a portion. This sample carries 63,000 or so clones, about 89% of them seen once, and the ten largest clones take 4% to 4.5%. Sequenced here: CD4+ or CD8+ T cells sorted from blood, sampled in a trial of the OX40 agonist ivuxolimab. The source of these receptors is an adult with an advanced solid tumor such as melanoma, head and neck, liver or kidney cancer.

The V call is TRBV14, the J call TRBJ1-2, with 7 bases matching TRBD1. The CDR3 sequence is 17 residues long. The germline V gene encodes CDR1 SGHDN and CDR2 FVKESK. J lost 0 bases, V lost 1 base, and 8 bases had no gene match. The CDR3 loop reads CASSQAQGVNSNYGYTF. CDR3 bases: TGTGCCAGCAGCCAAGCTCAGGGGGTCAACTCTAACTATGGCTACACCTTC.

The chain employs TRBV6-1 and TRBJ2-7; 9 nucleotides line up with TRBD1. Germline CDR1 reads MNHNS; CDR2 reads SASEGT. The CDR3 sequence is 13 residues long. V lost 6 bases and J lost 3; bases outside the gene matches: 3. CDR3 in amino acids: CASRGQGFYEQYV. CDR3 DNA sequence: TGTGCCAGCAGGGGACAGGGATTCTACGAGCAGTACGTC.

The table lists this clone with a count of one. A read error may produce the germline difference seen at one junction end. J is TRBJ1-3 and V is TRBV2, with D perhaps TRBD1 (5 bases). This CDR3 is 15 amino acids long. Germline CDR1 is SNHLY and CDR2 is FYNNEI. CDR3 coding DNA: TGTGCCAGCAGAGAAGGGACGACTGACGGAAACACCATATATTTT. It yields the protein CASREGTTDGNTIYF. The full variable domain, with the rest looked up from reference TRBV2 and TRBJ1-3, is EPEVTQTPSHQVTQMGQEVILRCVPISNHLYFYWYRQILGQKVEFLVSFYNNEISEKSEIFDDQFSVERPDGSNFTLKIRSTKLEDSAMYFCASREGTTDGNTIYFGEGSWLTVV.

Turning to this clone: Germline is not matched at one junction end, which may reflect a read error. V usage is TRBV7-7 and J usage is TRBJ2-1, with D possibly being TRBD1 (5 bases). Germline values: CDR1 SSHAT, CDR2 FNYEAQ (reference sequence). CDR3 length equals 13 residues. The CDR3 DNA is TGTGCTAGCAGTATAGGCAGGGTCGATGAGCAGTTCTTC. Amino acids: CASSIGRVDEQFF.